This T cell receptor beta chain was documented in a study of human thymus T cells. Libraries were prepared by immunoSEQ multiplex PCR; TCRdb keeps only in-frame clonotypes and omits some of them. Of tens of thousands of clones in the sample, around 95% were seen once. The CDR3 runs 14 residues. V gave up 4 bases and J gave up 12 bases; unmatched junction bases: 14. CDR1 MDHEN and CDR2 SYDVKM come from the germline V gene. Resections from corrective heart surgery provided thymus tissue. Donors were healthy Finnish infants having corrective surgery for congenital heart defects. V gene TRBV28 combines with J gene TRBJ2-7; 8 bases fit TRBD1. The receptor was isolated from a girl less than two years old with a congenital heart defect but otherwise immunologically healthy. Sequencing was done on a sample of thymus tissue. The CDR3 here is CASSSAPPDRVGYF. CDR3 in DNA: TGTGCCAGCAGTTCTGCCCCGCCGGACAGGGTGGGGTACTTC. Variable domain in full (rest from reference TRBV28 and TRBJ2-7): DVKVTQSSRYLVKRTGEKVFLECVQDMDHENMFWYRQDPGLGLRLIYFSYDVKMKEKGDIPEGYSVSREKKERFSLILESASTNQTSMYLCASSSAPPDRVGYFGPGTRLTVT.